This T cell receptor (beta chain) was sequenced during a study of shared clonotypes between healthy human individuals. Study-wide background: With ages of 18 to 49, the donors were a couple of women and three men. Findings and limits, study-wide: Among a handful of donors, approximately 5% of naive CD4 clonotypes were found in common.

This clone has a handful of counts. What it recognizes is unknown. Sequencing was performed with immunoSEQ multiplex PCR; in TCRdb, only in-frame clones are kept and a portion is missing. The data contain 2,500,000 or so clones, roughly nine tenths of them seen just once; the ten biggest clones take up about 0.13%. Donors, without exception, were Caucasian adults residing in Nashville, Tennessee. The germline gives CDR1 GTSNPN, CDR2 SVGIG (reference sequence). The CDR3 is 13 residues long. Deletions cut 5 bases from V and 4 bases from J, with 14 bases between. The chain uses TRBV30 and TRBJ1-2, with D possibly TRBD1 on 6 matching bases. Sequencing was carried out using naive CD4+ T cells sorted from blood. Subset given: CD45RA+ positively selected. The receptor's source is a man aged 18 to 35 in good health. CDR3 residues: CAWSGQSGYGYTF. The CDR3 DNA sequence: TGTGCCTGGTCGGGACAATCAGGCTATGGCTACACCTTC.